The 5 T cell receptor beta chains below were found in one sample sequenced in a study of control samples from healthy donors and cancer patients. Measured with immunoSEQ multiplex PCR; TCRdb has only the in-frame clones, and not every one. The sample has under 90,000 clones; roughly 92% are singletons. The sequenced sample consisted of blood. These receptors were taken from a woman aged 55-70 years in good health.

The chain couples TRBV12-3 or TRBV12-4 to TRBJ2-7, with 9 positions matching TRBD2. The CDR3 is 13 amino acids. Trimming took 6 bases from V and 3 from J; bases not matched to a gene: 3. The CDR3 DNA reads as TGTGCCAGCAGGGAGACTAGCGGCTACGAGCAGTACTTC. This encodes CASRETSGYEQYF.

This sequence joins TRBV7-9 and TRBJ2-1; no clear D. With 1 base removed from V and 5 bases from J, the gap between germline ends came to 6 bases. The CDR3 consists of 13 residues. CDR1 is SEHNR, CDR2 FQNEAQ, per germline (reference sequence). The CDR3 region is CASSLVTNNEQFF. DNA for the CDR3: TGTGCCAGCAGCTTAGTTACTAACAATGAGCAGTTCTTC.

The chain combines TRBV7-2 with TRBJ2-7; D is uncertain. V was cut by 8 bases and J by 3 bases, with 11 bases left in between. Germline V gives CDR1 SGHTA, CDR2 FQGNSA. This CDR3 has 12 amino acids. In nucleotides, the CDR3 is TGTGCCAGCTCCCCTCAGAACTACGAGCAGTACTTC. Its translation is CASSPQNYEQYF.

The chain is built from TRBV4-1 and TRBJ2-1; D may correspond to TRBD1 or TRBD2 (5 bases each). The CDR3 spans 17 residues. CDR1 and CDR2 (germline): MGHRA, YSYEKL. V lost 1 base and J 8 bases, leaving 21 bases between the germline ends. CDR3 residues: CASSQGNWGNRADEQFF. The CDR3 region has the DNA TGCGCCAGCAGCCAAGGAAATTGGGGGAACCGGGCGGATGAGCAGTTCTTC.

The chain recombines TRBV7-2 with TRBJ2-7; TRBD2 matches at 11 bases. The CDR3 length is 14 residues. Germline V gene data show CDR1 as SGHTA and CDR2 as FQGNSA. The junction had 2 bases not matched to a gene; V was cut back by 5 bases and J by 2 bases. CDR3 loop: CASSVTSGTYEQYF. The CDR3 coding sequence is TGTGCCAGCAGCGTGACTAGCGGGACCTACGAGCAGTACTTC.